The 27 T cell receptor beta chains presented below share a single source sample, sequenced in a study of cytomegalovirus exposure and HLA in healthy donors. Both 60 Vbeta primers and 13 Jbeta primers went into the PCR. Method: immunoSEQ multiplex PCR; TCRdb's copy keeps in-frame clones and lacks some. The data contain about 96,000 clones, about four fifths of them singletons. Specimen: PBMCs. The receptors come from a woman aged 70-85 years in good health and CMV-seropositive.

The gene calls are TRBV7-3 and TRBJ2-2, with 8 bases fitting TRBD1. V dropped 2 bases and J dropped 6; count of bases not matched to a gene: 11. This CDR3 comprises 17 residues. The germline CDR1 and CDR2 sequences are SGHTA and FQGTGA. For the CDR3, the DNA is TGTGCCAGCAGCTTATCCCCCCTCCCGACAGGGGCCGGGGAGCTGTTTTTT. Its protein product is CASSLSPLPTGAGELFF.

This clone was counted a few times. The chain couples TRBV28 to TRBJ1-5; D is perhaps TRBD1 (6 bases). Between the trimmed V and J ends, which lost 2 bases and 3 bases, there was a span of 11 bases. Germline V CDR1 and CDR2: MDHEN, SYDVKM. The length of the CDR3 is 15 residues. The CDR3 region has the DNA TGTGCCAGCAGTTTAAGGGGGGGGAACAATCAGCCCCAGCATTTT. Amino acids: CASSLRGGNNQPQHF.

This chain connects TRBV5-8 to TRBJ1-2; TRBD1 is a possible D gene (6 bases). The CDR3 has 13 amino acids. Germline CDR1 SGHTS, CDR2 YDEGEE. V was clipped by 4 bases and J by 2 bases, with 9 bases between them. CDR3 coding DNA: TGTGCCAGCAGCAACGACAGGAACTATGGCTACACCTTC. Translation gives CASSNDRNYGYTF. The variable domain in full, completed from reference TRBV5-8 and TRBJ1-2, reads EAGVTQSPTHLIKTRGQQATLRCSPISGHTSVYWYQQALGLGLQFLLWYDEGEERNRGNFPPRFSGRQFPNYSSELNVNALELEDSALYLCASSNDRNYGYTFGSGTRLTVV.

The chain links TRBV5-6 to TRBJ1-5; the D is unclear. The CDR3 totals 16 residues. Trimming pared 4 bases from V and 5 bases from J, leaving 19 bases between. Germline V lookup: CDR1 SGHDT, CDR2 YYEEEE. The CDR3: CASSISPPLTDQPQHF. Written as DNA, the CDR3 is TGTGCCAGCAGCATTTCCCCCCCTTTAACGGATCAGCCCCAGCATTTT. The complete variable domain, with remaining parts taken from reference TRBV5-6 and TRBJ1-5, reads DAGVTQSPTHLIKTRGQQVTLRCSPKSGHDTVSWYQQALGQGPQFIFQYYEEEERQRGNFPDRFSGHQFPNYSSELNVNALLLGDSALYLCASSISPPLTDQPQHFGDGTRLSIL.

This clone appeared a single time. The chain uses TRBV5-1 and TRBJ2-5; TRBD1 matches 9 bases. The J call is uncertain, as TRBJ2-7 better fits the DNA end. The CDR3 is 15 residues long. Germline assignment: CDR1 SGHRS and CDR2 YFSETQ. The chain's CDR3 is CASSFQTGGVYEQYF. As DNA, the CDR3 is TGCGCCAGCAGCTTCCAAACAGGGGGCGTCTACGAGCAGTACTTC.

V gene TRBV6-5 combines with J gene TRBJ2-3; perhaps TRBD1 as D (6 bases). Trimming cost V 6 bases and J 2 bases, with 15 bases left between them. This CDR3 spans 15 amino acids. Germline CDR1 and CDR2: MNHEY and SVGAGI. CDR3 protein: CASRARGSPTDTQYF. CDR3 bases: TGTGCCAGCAGGGCCAGGGGTTCCCCCACAGATACGCAGTATTTT.

The CDR3 reads CASSFTGTGTETQYF. DNA of the CDR3: TGTGCCAGCAGTTTCACGGGGACAGGGACAGAGACCCAGTACTTC. The J gene is TRBJ2-5, the V gene TRBV28; 9 nucleotides line up with TRBD1. In germline, CDR1 is MDHEN, CDR2 SYDVKM. The trim removed 3 bases at V and 4 bases at J, leaving 6 bases unmatched. The CDR3 contains 15 residues.

The rearrangement joins TRBV30 to TRBJ1-2, with 8 bases aligning to TRBD1. V gave up 3 bases and J gave up 4 bases; unmatched junction bases: 7. The CDR3 is 14 residues long. Germline CDR1 reads GTSNPN; CDR2 reads SVGIG (reference sequence). CDR3 sequence reads: CAWSHRGSGYGYTF. The CDR3 DNA sequence: TGTGCCTGGAGCCACAGGGGGTCGGGCTATGGCTACACCTTC.

This chain links TRBV10-3 with TRBJ1-1; perhaps TRBD1 as D (5 bases). This CDR3 has 12 amino acids. Trimming left V 9 bases short and J 2 bases short, with 10 bases between. Germline values: CDR1 ENHRY, CDR2 SYGVKD. The CDR3 DNA is TGTGCCATAGGGGCGGGAAACACTGAAGCTTTCTTT. It encodes CAIGAGNTEAFF.

The chain is built from TRBV2 and TRBJ1-5; D remains unclear. V was cut by 8 bases and J by 2 bases, with 19 bases left in between. In germline, CDR1 is SNHLY, CDR2 FYNNEI. CDR3 size: 16 residues. The CDR3 nucleotides are TGTGCCAGCGGCAGAGGTCCGGGAGTCGGCAATCAGCCCCAGCATTTT. Protein product: CASGRGPGVGNQPQHF.

The rearrangement joins TRBV6-1 to TRBJ1-6, with TRBD1 matching over 7 bases. The CDR3 extends over 15 amino acids. Germline CDR1 is MNHNS and CDR2 is SASEGT. With V trimmed by 5 bases and J by 7 bases, 8 bases remained unmatched. Written as DNA, the CDR3 is TGTGCCAGCAGTTCCCGGGACAGACGGAATTCACCCCTCCACTTT. As protein: CASSSRDRRNSPLHF.

V usage is TRBV19 and J usage is TRBJ2-1; D is perhaps TRBD2 (5 bases). V lost 5 bases and J lost 0, with 14 bases in between. The CDR3 spans 16 residues. CDR1 is LNHDA and CDR2 is SQIVND in the germline V gene (reference sequence). CDR3 residues: CASSVLKTSSYNEQFF. For the CDR3, the DNA is TGTGCCAGTAGTGTTTTAAAAACTAGCTCCTACAATGAGCAGTTCTTC.

The chain carries TRBV11-1 and TRBJ2-7, with 8 bases that match TRBD2. V gave up 5 bases and J gave up 0 bases; unmatched junction bases: 12. The CDR3 consists of 17 residues. Germline CDR1 is SGHAT and CDR2 is FQDESV (reference sequence). The CDR3 loop reads CASSQTNSGAASYEQYF. In nucleotides, the CDR3 is TGTGCCAGCAGCCAGACTAATAGCGGGGCAGCCTCCTACGAGCAGTACTTC.

This sequence joins TRBV9 and TRBJ2-3; TRBD2 agrees at 8 bases. This CDR3 has 15 residues. V shed 4 bases and J 0 bases; nucleotides not matched to a gene: 4. Germline V gene lookup returns CDR1 SGDLS and CDR2 YYNGEE. The CDR3 region is CASSPSGSSTDTQYF. The CDR3 DNA follows: TGTGCCAGCAGCCCCAGCGGGAGTAGCACAGATACGCAGTATTTT.

About this clone itself: Relative to the germline gene, one junction end is altered; a read error may explain this. CDR3 loop: CASSRAVQGSRYERYF. CDR3 in DNA: TGTGCCAGCAGTCGCGCCGTACAGGGATCGCGGTACGAGCGGTACTTC. The rearrangement links TRBV5-4 to TRBJ2-7; TRBD1 might be the D (6 bases). Germline assignment: CDR1 SGHNT and CDR2 YYREEE (reference sequence). The CDR3 spans 16 residues.

CDR3 loop: CASSTGTGNREKLFF. In DNA, the CDR3 is TGTGCCAGCAGCACCGGGACAGGGAATAGAGAAAAACTGTTTTTT. The rearrangement links TRBV28 to TRBJ1-4, with 9 nucleotides matching TRBD1. The CDR3 totals 15 residues. J lost 8 bases, V lost 6 bases, and 10 bases had no gene match. Germline loops: CDR1 MDHEN, CDR2 SYDVKM.

V gene TRBV5-1 combines with J gene TRBJ2-1; TRBD1 matches at 10 bases. From germline, CDR1 is SGHRS and CDR2 YFSETQ. This CDR3 region has 16 residues. V shed 0 bases and J 2 bases; nucleotides not matched to a gene: 2. CDR3 nucleotide sequence: TGCGCCAGCAGCTTGGCCGGGACAGGGGCCTACAATGAGCAGTTCTTC. Amino acids: CASSLAGTGAYNEQFF. The entire variable domain, with the rest obtained from reference TRBV5-1 and TRBJ2-1, is as follows: KAGVTQTPRYLIKTRGQQVTLSCSPISGHRSVSWYQQTPGQGLQFLFEYFSETQRNKGNFPGRFSGRQFSNSRSEMNVSTLELGDSALYLCASSLAGTGAYNEQFFGPGTRLTVL.

V is TRBV2 and J is TRBJ2-1; D possibly corresponds to TRBD1 (5 bases). The CDR3 runs to 12 residues. Germline loops: CDR1 SNHLY, CDR2 FYNNEI. With 9 bases removed from V and 12 bases from J, the gap between germline ends came to 18 bases. CDR3 DNA sequence: TGTGCCAGTACAGGACCAAGGGGCCCGCAGTTCTTC. Its protein is CASTGPRGPQFF.

The chain has TRBV27 and TRBJ2-3; D not certain. Trimming removed 6 bases from V and 4 bases from J, with 17 bases in between. Per the germline V gene, CDR1 is MNHEY and CDR2 is SMNVEV (reference sequence). The CDR3 is 15 amino acids. CDR3 residues: CASSHRVGSADTQYF. The CDR3 region has the DNA TGTGCCAGCAGCCACCGGGTTGGATCGGCAGATACGCAGTATTTT.

This chain uses TRBV9 with TRBJ2-2; D possibly corresponds to TRBD1 (8 bases). The CDR3 is made up of 16 amino acids. Germline CDR1 is SGDLS and CDR2 is YYNGEE. The germline V and J ends were trimmed by 2 bases and 7 bases, with 18 bases remaining between them. The CDR3 DNA reads TGTGCCAGCAGCGTTTTTGACAGGGGAGGGGTCGGGGAGCTGTTTTTT. Protein: CASSVFDRGGVGELFF. The full variable domain, its missing parts supplied by reference TRBV9 and TRBJ2-2, is DSGVTQTPKHLITATGQRVTLRCSPRSGDLSVYWYQQSLDQGLQFLIQYYNGEERAKGNILERFSAQQFPDLHSELNLSSLELGDSALYFCASSVFDRGGVGELFFGEGSRLTVL.

The genes are TRBV6-1 and TRBJ2-6, with 9 bases identical to TRBD1. CDR1 and CDR2 (germline): MNHNS, SASEGT. CDR3 length: 15 residues. V shed 6 bases, J shed 2 bases, and the junction held 2 bases outside the gene matches. The CDR3 spells CASSGQGTGANVLTF. The CDR3 nucleotides read TGTGCCAGCAGCGGACAGGGGACTGGGGCCAACGTCCTGACTTTC.

V is TRBV5-1 and J is TRBJ2-7, with 8 nucleotides matching TRBD2. This CDR3 is built from 15 residues. Trimming at V came to 0 bases and at J to 3 bases, leaving 5 bases not matched to a gene. The germline CDR1 and CDR2 sequences are SGHRS and YFSETQ. The CDR3 loop reads CASSLVPGGYYEQYF. DNA of the CDR3: TGCGCCAGCAGCTTGGTTCCGGGGGGGTACTACGAGCAGTACTTC.

The chain links TRBV7-8 to TRBJ1-1; possibly TRBD1 for D (5 bases). This CDR3 contains 15 residues. Trimming removed 4 bases at V and 0 bases at J, with 12 bases between. Germline V gene lookup returns CDR1 SGHVS and CDR2 FQNEAQ. DNA for the CDR3: TGTGCCAGCAGCTCCGACAGACAGATGAACACTGAAGCTTTCTTT. It yields the protein CASSSDRQMNTEAFF.

V gene TRBV10-3 combines with J gene TRBJ1-6; tentative D call: TRBD1 (5 bases). CDR3 size: 13 residues. With 5 bases removed from V and 7 bases from J, the gap between germline ends came to 9 bases. CDR1 ENHRY and CDR2 SYGVKD come from the germline V gene. The DNA of the CDR3 is TGTGCCATCAGTAGGGAGGGGAATTCACCCCTCCACTTT. This translates into CAISREGNSPLHF.

The rearrangement uses TRBV15 and TRBJ1-4; D might be TRBD1 (5 bases). This CDR3 spans 14 amino acids. V was cut by 1 base and J by 4 bases, with 7 bases left in between. Germline CDR1 reads LNHNV; CDR2 reads YYDKDF (reference sequence). The CDR3 sequence is CATSRGQNNEKLFF. The CDR3 DNA follows: TGTGCCACCAGCAGAGGACAGAATAATGAAAAACTGTTTTTT.

J is TRBJ2-4 and V is TRBV19; 10 bases agree with TRBD1. The CDR3 totals 19 residues. Germline-derived CDR1 and CDR2 are LNHDA and SQIVND (reference sequence). V shed 4 bases and J 1 base; nucleotides not matched to a gene: 13. The CDR3 spells CASSTPGQGRPVAKNIQYF. As DNA, the CDR3 is TGTGCCAGTAGTACTCCGGGACAGGGGCGCCCAGTGGCCAAAAACATTCAGTACTTC.

This chain's CDR3 is CASSQAYGATNEKLFF. Written as DNA, the CDR3 is TGCGCCAGCAGCCAAGCCTACGGTGCAACTAATGAAAAACTGTTTTTT. J is TRBJ1-4 and V is TRBV4-1; D unclear. The CDR3 spans 16 residues. The V gene's germline CDR1 is MGHRA and CDR2 YSYEKL. The ends were cut back, 1 base at V and 0 bases at J, with 9 bases in the middle.